Listed here are 29 T cell receptor beta chains from one sample, sequenced in a study of T cells after posttransplantation cyclophosphamide. Generated by immunoSEQ multiplex PCR, the TCRdb table keeps only in-frame clones and is missing some. This table holds 31,000 or so clones, just over 90% found once. Cells defined as naive were viable CD3+CD4+ or CD3+CD8+ and CCR7+CD45RA+CD45RO-CD95-CD27+CD28+. The sequencing sample was made of naive CD4+ T cells sorted from PBMCs. These receptors were collected from a woman aged 55-70 years in good health, CMV-negative, and a related stem cell transplant donor.

The genes are TRBV7-9 and TRBJ2-4, with D perhaps TRBD2 (6 bases). From germline, CDR1 is SEHNR and CDR2 FQNEAQ (reference sequence). The V and J ends lost 4 bases and 1 base respectively, with 8 bases between them. The length of the CDR3 is 14 residues. DNA of the CDR3: TGTGCCAGCAGCTCTGGGGGGGCCAAAAACATTCAGTACTTC. It specifies CASSSGGAKNIQYF.

The chain is built from TRBV19 and TRBJ2-3; D may be TRBD1 (6 bases). Trimming stripped 7 bases from V and 6 bases from J, with 20 bases between. The CDR3 consists of 15 residues. Germline lookup yields CDR1 LNHDA and CDR2 SQIVND (reference sequence). As DNA, the CDR3 is TGTGCCAGTATCGCCGGGACACCGAACCCGGATACGCAGTATTTT. As protein: CASIAGTPNPDTQYF. Combining the CDR3 with reference TRBV19 and TRBJ2-3 gives the whole variable domain DGGITQSPKYLFRKEGQNVTLSCEQNLNHDAMYWYRQDPGQGLRLIYYSQIVNDFQKGDIAEGYSVSREKKESFPLTVTSAQKNPTAFYLCASIAGTPNPDTQYFGPGTRLTVL.

This clone was counted a single time. The chain joins TRBV7-2 to TRBJ1-1; TRBD1 is a possible D gene (5 bases). The ends were cut back, 6 bases at V and 7 bases at J, with 9 bases in the middle. In germline, CDR1 is SGHTA, CDR2 FQGNSA. This CDR3 region has 11 residues. DNA for the CDR3: TGTGCCAGCAGACCTGACAGTGAAGCTTTCTTT. Protein product: CASRPDSEAFF.

DNA for the CDR3: TGCGCCAGCAGCCCCCGGGGGGGGACTCGTAATGAAAAACTGTTTTTT. Its protein is CASSPRGGTRNEKLFF. The chain combines TRBV4-3 with TRBJ1-4, with D tentatively TRBD1 (5 bases). CDR1 is LGHNA and CDR2 is YSLEER in the germline V gene. V was cut by 4 bases and J by 4 bases, with 16 bases left in between. This CDR3 has 16 amino acids.

The chain recombines TRBV5-1 with TRBJ2-3; TRBD2 matches at 9 bases. The CDR3 loop spans 15 amino acids. V dropped 4 bases and J dropped 6; count of bases not matched to a gene: 9. CDR1 and CDR2 from the germline V gene are SGHRS and YFSETQ. The CDR3 reads CASSRTSGGRDTQYF. As DNA, the CDR3 is TGCGCCAGCAGCCGCACCAGCGGGGGGCGGGATACGCAGTATTTT.

J is TRBJ2-5 and V is TRBV7-2, with a tentative D call TRBD1 (6 bases). This CDR3 comprises 14 residues. Trimming shortened V by 1 base and J by 3 bases, and 9 bases separated the two germline ends. From germline, CDR1 is SGHTA and CDR2 FQGNSA. CDR3 sequence reads: CASSLGTAKETQYF. DNA of the CDR3: TGTGCCAGCAGCTTAGGGACAGCTAAAGAGACCCAGTACTTC.

The chain is built from TRBV5-1 and TRBJ1-1; 7 nucleotides line up with TRBD1. V lost 0 bases and J lost 1; bases outside the gene matches: 0. The germline V gene has CDR1 SGHRS and CDR2 YFSETQ. The CDR3 is 14 amino acids. The CDR3 protein is CASSLDRGNTEAFF. CDR3 in DNA: TGCGCCAGCAGCTTGGACAGGGGGAACACTGAAGCTTTCTTT.

V and J are TRBV5-6 and TRBJ1-2; D remains ambiguous. Germline CDR1 reads SGHDT; CDR2 reads YYEEEE. CDR3 length equals 13 residues. V was clipped by 5 bases and J by 5 bases, with 13 bases between them. CDR3 residues: CASSLTTFYGYTF. The CDR3 DNA reads as TGTGCCAGCAGTCTCACTACCTTTTATGGCTACACCTTC. Using reference TRBV5-6 and TRBJ1-2 for the parts outside the CDR3, the full variable domain is DAGVTQSPTHLIKTRGQQVTLRCSPKSGHDTVSWYQQALGQGPQFIFQYYEEEERQRGNFPDRFSGHQFPNYSSELNVNALLLGDSALYLCASSLTTFYGYTFGSGTRLTVV.

This chain connects TRBV6-5 to TRBJ2-7; the D is unclear. Looked up from germline, CDR1 is MNHEY and CDR2 is SVGAGI. CDR3 size: 15 residues. V lost 6 bases and J 2 bases, leaving 17 bases between the germline ends. The CDR3 DNA sequence: TGTGCCAGCAGCCCCCTGGCAACACGCCCCTACGAGCAGTACTTC. It is translated as CASSPLATRPYEQYF.

This rearrangement joins TRBV9 to TRBJ2-1, with D maybe TRBD1 (5 bases). The CDR3 runs to 14 residues. V shed 2 bases and J shed 7 bases, with 13 bases lying between them. Germline values: CDR1 SGDLS, CDR2 YYNGEE. The CDR3 is CASSVRSGANEQFF. The CDR3 bases are TGTGCCAGCAGCGTCCGGAGTGGGGCGAATGAGCAGTTCTTC.

The J gene is TRBJ1-2, the V gene TRBV19; D unclear. V was cut by 7 bases and J by 7 bases, with 25 bases left in between. The CDR3 has 16 residues. Per the germline V gene, CDR1 is LNHDA and CDR2 is SQIVND (reference sequence). CDR3 in amino acids: CASTSIHTALRGGYTF. The CDR3 nucleotides are TGTGCCAGTACCTCAATTCACACCGCTCTGAGAGGTGGCTACACCTTC.

This chain connects TRBV6-5 to TRBJ2-2; 9 bases map to TRBD1. The CDR3 sequence is 15 residues long. Losses at the gene ends were 6 bases for V and 7 bases for J; bases not matched to a gene: 9. Germline V CDR1 and CDR2: MNHEY, SVGAGI. The CDR3 nucleotides read TGTGCCAGCAGGGCCCCGGGGACAGGGATCGGGGAGCTGTTTTTT. This codes for CASRAPGTGIGELFF.

The rearrangement joins TRBV19 to TRBJ2-2; 9 positions agree with TRBD1. Germline assignment: CDR1 LNHDA and CDR2 SQIVND (reference sequence). The CDR3 is made up of 14 amino acids. With V trimmed by 6 bases and J by 1 base, 0 bases remained unmatched. CDR3 coding DNA: TGTGCCAGTAGGGACAGGGGGAACACCGGGGAGCTGTTTTTT. Its protein is CASRDRGNTGELFF.

This clone was found once. This CDR3 is CASSRPGTGALEQYF. For the CDR3, the DNA is TGTGCCAGCAGCCGCCCCGGGACAGGGGCCCTCGAGCAGTACTTC. The chain carries TRBV11-2 and TRBJ2-7, with TRBD1 matching 10 bases. The V gene end was trimmed by 5 bases and the J gene end by 6 bases; junction bases not matched to a gene: 10. Germline V lookup: CDR1 SGHAT, CDR2 FQNNGV. The CDR3 is made up of 15 amino acids.

The table lists this clone with a count of one. The V call is TRBV5-5, the J call TRBJ2-5; D remains unclear. Germline loops: CDR1 SGHKS, CDR2 YYEKEE (reference sequence). This CDR3 contains 12 residues. V lost 0 bases to trimming and J lost 4 bases, with 4 bases between them. The CDR3 spells CASSLGVETQYF. For the CDR3, the DNA is TGTGCCAGCAGCTTGGGCGTAGAGACCCAGTACTTC.

This clone was detected only once. The V call is TRBV5-1, the J call TRBJ2-1; TRBD2 agrees at 8 bases. The V gene's germline CDR1 is SGHRS and CDR2 YFSETQ. This CDR3 is built from 15 residues. V was pared by 4 bases and J by 5 bases, with 8 bases of the junction left unmatched. CDR3 region: CASSPGGGGDNEQFF. Here the CDR3 DNA reads TGCGCCAGCAGCCCGGGAGGGGGGGGAGACAATGAGCAGTTCTTC.

V is TRBV5-1 and J is TRBJ2-2; maybe TRBD1 (6 bases). The germline V and J ends were trimmed by 4 bases and 5 bases, with 15 bases remaining between them. This CDR3 has 15 amino acids. CDR1 and CDR2 from the germline V gene are SGHRS and YFSETQ. This CDR3 reads CASSNYRVGTGELFF. DNA of the CDR3: TGCGCCAGCAGCAATTACAGGGTTGGGACCGGGGAGCTGTTTTTT.

The chain couples TRBV5-4 to TRBJ1-4; 7 nucleotides agree with TRBD1. V lost 3 bases and J lost 0; bases outside the gene matches: 8. CDR3 length: 17 residues. Germline CDR1 SGHNT, CDR2 YYREEE (reference sequence). CDR3 coding DNA: TGTGCCAGCAGCTCCCTTGGACAGGCGGCAACTAATGAAAAACTGTTTTTT. It encodes CASSSLGQAATNEKLFF.

This clone was detected only a few times. V usage is TRBV5-4 and J usage is TRBJ2-1, with TRBD1 matching over 10 bases. The V gene end was trimmed by 4 bases and the J gene end by 5 bases; junction bases not matched to a gene: 9. Germline CDR1 SGHNT, CDR2 YYREEE (reference sequence). The length of the CDR3 is 16 residues. The chain's CDR3 is CASSPRDRGIHNEQFF. CDR3 coding DNA: TGTGCCAGCAGCCCGAGGGACAGGGGCATCCACAATGAGCAGTTCTTC.

The chain carries TRBV7-8 and TRBJ2-7; 13 nucleotides match TRBD2. Germline-derived CDR1 and CDR2 are SGHVS and FQNEAQ. This CDR3 contains 20 residues. V dropped 2 bases and J dropped 5; count of bases not matched to a gene: 18. The CDR3 sequence is CASSLRDSRTSGGLNHEQYF. CDR3 coding DNA: TGTGCCAGCAGCTTAAGGGACAGCCGGACTAGCGGGGGATTGAACCACGAGCAGTACTTC.

This chain uses TRBV5-1 with TRBJ2-3; 15 bases are a match to TRBD2. Germline-derived CDR1 and CDR2 are SGHRS and YFSETQ. With 0 bases clipped from V and 2 bases from J, the junction kept 4 bases outside the gene matches. There are 18 residues in the CDR3. Here the CDR3 DNA reads TGCGCCAGCAGCTTGGCCCGGACTAGCGGGGGGGCCACAGATACGCAGTATTTT. As protein: CASSLARTSGGATDTQYF.

The table lists this clone with a few counts. The V gene is TRBV6-5, the J gene TRBJ1-4; 8 bases line up with TRBD1. Germline V gene lookup returns CDR1 MNHEY and CDR2 SVGAGI. V dropped 2 bases and J dropped 8; count of bases not matched to a gene: 4. CDR3 size: 14 residues. The CDR3 DNA sequence: TGTGCCAGCAGTTACCGGACAGGGCTCGAAAAACTGTTTTTT. Protein sequence: CASSYRTGLEKLFF.

This clone was detected only once. This chain joins TRBV19 and TRBJ2-2, with 9 bases lining up with TRBD1. J gave up 6 bases and V 10 bases, and 12 bases lay outside the gene matches. The CDR3 extends over 15 amino acids. Germline-derived CDR1 and CDR2 are LNHDA and SQIVND (reference sequence). CDR3 in amino acids: CATGVETGGPGELFF. In DNA, the CDR3 is TGTGCCACTGGGGTTGAGACAGGGGGTCCCGGGGAGCTGTTTTTT.

V usage is TRBV28 and J usage is TRBJ2-7; 12 bases match TRBD2. This CDR3 is built from 14 residues. Germline assignment: CDR1 MDHEN and CDR2 SYDVKM. The V segment lost 2 bases and the J segment 9 bases; nucleotides outside the gene matches: 5. CDR3 residues: CASSLRLAGDVQYF. Here the CDR3 DNA reads TGTGCCAGCAGTTTAAGACTAGCGGGGGATGTGCAGTACTTC.

V and J are TRBV6-1 and TRBJ2-3; 11 nucleotides match TRBD2. J was trimmed by 1 base and V by 3 bases; bases with no gene match: 6. The length of the CDR3 is 17 residues. The V gene's germline CDR1 is MNHNS and CDR2 SASEGT. The CDR3 DNA reads as TGTGCCAGCAGTGACCCCATGACTAGCGGGGGCACAGATACGCAGTATTTT. It translates to CASSDPMTSGGTDTQYF.

The chain is built from TRBV7-6 and TRBJ1-2, with a possible D match to TRBD1 (5 bases). The V gene lost 1 base and the J gene lost 3 bases, with 12 bases spanning the gap. Per germline, CDR1 SGHVS and CDR2 FNYEAQ. The CDR3 runs 15 residues. The CDR3 DNA follows: TGTGCCAGCAGCTTAGTGGCGGGGGGATACTATGGCTACACCTTC. This translates into CASSLVAGGYYGYTF.

The chain employs TRBV18 and TRBJ2-7, with D possibly matching TRBD2 (6 bases). Trimming shortened V by 5 bases and J by 5 bases, and 16 bases separated the two germline ends. The CDR3 has 14 residues. In germline, CDR1 is KGHSH, CDR2 LQKENI. This CDR3 is CASSWRETLDEQYF. The CDR3 bases are TGTGCCAGCTCATGGAGGGAGACCCTTGACGAGCAGTACTTC.

The chain is built from TRBV5-4 and TRBJ1-1; no clear D gene. Germline-derived CDR1 and CDR2 are SGHNT and YYREEE (reference sequence). V gave up 0 bases and J gave up 1 base, with 16 bases separating them. This CDR3 is built from 17 residues. CDR3 region: CASSLGLSVASNTEAFF. CDR3 nucleotides: TGTGCCAGCAGCTTGGGTTTGTCGGTAGCATCGAACACTGAAGCTTTCTTT.

This rearrangement joins TRBV5-1 to TRBJ1-6; possibly TRBD1 for D (6 bases). Trimming left V 4 bases short and J 7 bases short, with 15 bases between. This CDR3 region has 15 residues. Germline CDR1 is SGHRS and CDR2 is YFSETQ. The CDR3 nucleotides are TGCGCCAGCAGCACCAGGGTAGGGGGAAATTCACCCCTCCACTTT. Its protein is CASSTRVGGNSPLHF.